The clone carrying this T cell receptor beta chain appeared many times. Its antigen remains unidentified. The data derive from a study of T cells after posttransplantation cyclophosphamide. Busulfan-fludarabine conditioning, marrow transplant, and cyclophosphamide on days +3 and +4 were administered. The study, taken as a whole, reports: Skin or GI-infiltrating T cells shared few TRB sequences with blood. Later blood repertoires were often dominated by clones from the donor CD8+ memory compartment. Recipient CMV seropositivity and CMV reactivation strongly tracked TRB clonality.

Assay: immunoSEQ multiplex PCR; the TCRdb copy retains only in-frame clones and omits some. Listed here are several thousand clones without any singletons, the top ten holding 5.5% to 7%. Trimming cost V 4 bases and J 1 base, with 10 bases left between them. This CDR3 region has 15 residues. CDR1 and CDR2 from the germline V gene are SGHTA and FQGNSA. The source was PBMCs, collected after allogeneic stem cell transplant with posttransplant cyclophosphamide. The sequence came from a male patient aged 18 to 29 who received an allogeneic stem cell transplant from an unrelated donor, was CMV-positive, and had acute and chronic GVHD. Some of the T cells may derive from the graft donor. The gene calls are TRBV7-2 and TRBJ2-2; D is unresolved. The chain's CDR3 is CASSSTARNTGELFF. DNA of the CDR3: TGTGCCAGCAGCTCCACTGCCCGGAACACCGGGGAGCTGTTTTTT. Using reference TRBV7-2 and TRBJ2-2 for the parts outside the CDR3, the full variable domain is GAGVSQSPSNKVTEKGKDVELRCDPISGHTALYWYRQSLGQGLEFLIYFQGNSAPDKSGLPSDRFSAERTGGSVSTLTIQRTQQEDSAVYLCASSSTARNTGELFFGEGSRLTVL.